In this sample, the clone carrying this T cell receptor (beta chain) turned up many times. Its antigen is unknown. The CDR3 spans 12 residues. Trimming shortened V by 11 bases and J by 5 bases, and 14 bases separated the two germline ends. CDR1 is SEHNR and CDR2 is FQNEAQ in the germline V gene (reference sequence). No treatment of any kind had been given to any patient before thyroid surgery. This entry belongs to a study of metastatic and nonmetastatic thyroid tumors. Study background: The study looked at repertoires side by side in blood and in tumor or nodule tissue from malignant and benign thyroid patients.

General study points: In both blood and tumor samples, TCR beta diversity was reported significantly higher for malignant than benign nodules.

How the authors handled the data: What underpinned the distant-metastasis classifier for papillary thyroid cancer was the set of CDR3 differences across clinicopathological groups. TCRdb re-called the PCR reads with MiXCR. In this record, the V and J calls reflect TCRdb's handling and not the investigators' own analysis. The sample lists around 70,000 clones, roughly 18% occurring once. The TCR was taken from a female donor with papillary thyroid cancer or a benign thyroid nodule (not recorded which). Some clones in this sample may be carry-over from other donors' samples. Source material: blood. The J gene is TRBJ2-3, the V gene TRBV7-9, with D perhaps matching TRBD2 (6 bases). The CDR3 sequence is CAQREVGDTQYF. The DNA of the CDR3 is TGTGCCCAGAGGGAGGTCGGAGATACGCAGTATTTT.